The sample holds a few counts of the clone carrying this T cell receptor (beta chain). Its antigen is not identified. The sample comes from a study of OX40 agonist ivuxolimab in advanced cancers. Study-wide context: Dose-escalation patients had hepatocellular carcinoma, melanoma, renal cell or head and neck cancer. The group had a mean age of about 60 years, ranged from roughly 23 to 79, and was 75% to 85% male. The study reported partial responses in three patients: one hepatocellular carcinoma, two cutaneous melanoma. Whole-study findings and limits: Dosing at 0.1 to 3.0 mg/kg was accompanied by clonal expansion of CD4+ and CD8+ blood T cells by week 6.

The germline V gene encodes CDR1 SGHTA and CDR2 FQGNSA. The CDR3 is 15 amino acids. With 6 bases clipped from V and 2 bases from J, the junction kept 9 bases outside the gene matches. Measured with immunoSEQ multiplex PCR; TCRdb has only the in-frame clones, and not every one. Altogether 66,000 or so clones are present, 87% being singletons, with the ten largest covering just over 2%. The gene calls are TRBV7-2 and TRBJ2-5; TRBD2 matches at 7 bases. This receptor was taken from an adult with an advanced solid tumor such as melanoma, head and neck, liver or kidney cancer. The sequencing used CD4+ or CD8+ T cells sorted from blood, collected in a trial of the OX40 agonist ivuxolimab. This CDR3 reads CASRPLSGSQETQYF. CDR3 in DNA: TGTGCCAGCAGACCCCTTAGCGGGTCTCAAGAGACCCAGTACTTC.